The 7 T cell receptor beta chains below come from one sample, sequenced in a study of T cells in Graves' hyperthyroidism and ophthalmopathy. RNA transcripts gave rise to amplified TCR beta CDR3 regions. Initially, a first-round RT-PCR of the TCR CDR3 employed the HTBI primer set. TCRdb itself ran the multiplex PCR reads through MiXCR, one entry per CDR3 protein. This sample has approximately 210,000 distinct CDR3 sequences, with roughly 17% found just once. Sequencing was performed on blood. The receptors were sampled from a man aged 50 to 59 with Graves' hyperthyroidism.

This clonotype was observed a few times. The CDR3 DNA sequence: TGTGCCAGCAGCTTATTTATAGCGGGAGGGTCGTCCAAAAACATTCAGTACTTC. Translated, it gives CASSLFIAGGSSKNIQYF. The chain employs TRBV7-2 and TRBJ2-4; 11 bases align to TRBD2. Unmatched junction bases numbered 8, after V lost 2 bases and J lost 2 bases. Germline V lookup: CDR1 SGHTA, CDR2 FQGNSA. The CDR3 runs 18 residues.

The V gene is TRBV4-2, the J gene TRBJ2-2, with 8 bases aligning to TRBD2. V lost 3 bases to trimming and J lost 4 bases; unmatched junction nucleotides: 4. The CDR3 covers 15 residues. CDR1 is LGHNA, CDR2 YNFKEQ, per germline. CDR3 in amino acids: CASSQTGGGTGELFF. CDR3 nucleotides: TGTGCCAGCAGCCAGACGGGGGGGGGCACCGGGGAGCTGTTTTTT.

The table lists this clonotype with many counts. The chain uses TRBV7-3 and TRBJ2-5; TRBD2 agrees at 12 bases. CDR3 size: 15 residues. The V and J ends lost 2 bases and 4 bases, in that order; junction bases with no gene match: 2. Germline CDR1 reads SGHTA; CDR2 reads FQGTGA. The DNA of the CDR3 is TGTGCCAGCAGCTTATTGGGACTAGCGGGAGAGACCCAGTACTTC. This translates into CASSLLGLAGETQYF.

This clonotype was counted at least ten times. This chain connects TRBV28 to TRBJ2-1; D gene unclear. This CDR3 has 15 amino acids. Germline V gene sequence: CDR1 MDHEN, CDR2 SYDVKM. Deletions cut 6 bases from V and 6 bases from J, with 18 bases between. The CDR3 nucleotides are TGTGCCAGCAGCCCCCTAGTGCGTTCGATCAATGAGCAGTTCTTC. Its translation: CASSPLVRSINEQFF.

This clonotype showed up many times. The rearrangement joins TRBV12-3 or TRBV12-4 to TRBJ2-5; no firm D call. This CDR3 spans 12 amino acids. The V end lost 6 bases, the J end lost 4 bases, and 9 bases lay between the germline ends. CDR3 loop: CASSPYRETQYF. The DNA of the CDR3 is TGTGCCAGCAGCCCTTACCGAGAGACCCAGTACTTC.

Comment on this clonotype: It may be a read error: a sequence one base away is much more abundant. The chain carries TRBV2 and TRBJ1-1; 7 bases map to TRBD1. Germline V gives CDR1 SNHLY, CDR2 FYNNEI. With 4 bases clipped from V and 5 bases from J, the junction kept 10 bases outside the gene matches. The CDR3 runs to 15 residues. CDR3: CASSVGPQGGTEAFF. In DNA, the CDR3 is TGTGCCAGCAGTGTCGGGCCCCAGGGGGGAACTGAAGCTTTCTTT.

This clonotype was observed many times. The rearrangement joins TRBV12-3 or TRBV12-4 to TRBJ2-6, with unresolved D. Trimming removed 4 bases at V and 2 bases at J, with 9 bases between. The CDR3 contains 15 residues. This CDR3 is CASSSGNAGANVLTF. CDR3 in DNA: TGTGCCAGCAGTTCCGGTAATGCTGGGGCCAACGTCCTGACTTTC.